The entry that follows covers one T cell receptor (beta chain) sequence. Its specificity is not known. Germline assignment: CDR1 SGHDN and CDR2 FVKESK. V was clipped by 0 bases and J by 2 bases, with 11 bases between them. This CDR3 is 16 amino acids long. These data originate in a study of glioma-infiltrating T cells. Findings of the study overall: Very few CDR3 sequences were shared between tissue and blood. Above-expected tissue-blood divergence occurred in all gliomas, most in low-grade ones.

TCR alpha and beta CDR3 regions were amplified from RNA using iRepertoire nested multiplex PCR. Input was 100-400 ng of tissue mRNA or PBMC total RNA. TCRdb re-derived calls from the multiplex PCR reads in MiXCR, one entry per CDR3 protein. The data hold under 150,000 distinct CDR3 sequences, with roughly two fifths observed a single time. This TCR derives from a human donor with low-grade glioma or glioblastoma, undergoing nonglioma brain surgery, or in good health (not recorded which). Sequences were obtained from glioma tissue, nonneoplastic brain tissue, or PBMCs (not recorded which). The chain carries TRBV14 and TRBJ2-1; D perhaps matches TRBD1 (5 bases). DNA of the CDR3: TGTGCCAGCAGCCAAGAACGGACAAATACCTACAATGAGCAGTTCTTC. The encoded protein is CASSQERTNTYNEQFF.